This T cell receptor beta chain comes out of a study of regulatory T cells in long-lasting Graves disease. This clonotype was observed at least ten times. The time point was: newly diagnosed GD, antithyroid drugs for less than 3 months. TCR sequences were obtained from RNA taken from PBMCs. Assembly of TCR beta libraries relied on iRepertoire HTBI primers together with Arm-PCR of CDR3 regions. TCRdb reprocessed the multiplex PCR reads via MiXCR and lists one record per CDR3 protein. The sample consists of 450,000 to 600,000 distinct CDR3 sequences, roughly 16% of them appearing once. These data were also filed under a second study, of T cells in Graves' hyperthyroidism and ophthalmopathy.

The starting material was peripheral blood mononuclear cells (PBMCs), obtained at new diagnosis, from a patient treated with antithyroid drugs. The receptor was derived from a man aged 35 to 55 with Graves disease.

The CDR3 DNA reads TGTGCCAGCAGCTTAGATCGCCCTAGCGGAGCAGTCTACGAGCAGTACTTC. Protein sequence: CASSLDRPSGAVYEQYF. The rearrangement links TRBV11-2 to TRBJ2-7; 7 bases fit TRBD2. Germline V gene sequence: CDR1 SGHAT, CDR2 FQNNGV. The CDR3 runs to 17 residues. V trimming: 0 bases; J trimming: 3 bases; junction bases outside the gene matches: 11.